A single sample is the source of the 8 T cell receptor beta chains below, sequenced in a study of low-dose radiotherapy and immunotherapy resistance in tumors. Primers used for first-strand cDNA, a TRAV- and TRBV-specific set, covered both alpha and beta chains. TCR amplification ran 20 PCR cycles using constant-region and V-primer adapter primers. MiXCR, run by TCRdb on the reads, gives a single entry per CDR3 protein. The table lists tens of thousands of distinct CDR3 sequences, about 53% of them singletons. The time point is: after trial treatment. The treatment: LDRT plus nivolumab, ipilimumab, low-dose cyclophosphamide and aspirin (RACIN trial). Sample: PBMCs, taken after low-dose radiotherapy plus immunotherapy. These receptors came from a male donor with gallbladder cancer.

The table lists this clonotype with many counts. This chain uses TRBV4-2 with TRBJ1-3; possibly TRBD1 for D (5 bases). CDR3 length: 14 residues. With 1 base removed from V and 2 bases from J, the gap between germline ends came to 6 bases. CDR1 and CDR2 from the germline V gene are LGHNA and YNFKEQ. CDR3 in DNA: TGTGCCAGCAGCCAAGTAGGGGCTGGAAACACCATATATTTT. Protein sequence: CASSQVGAGNTIYF.

The chain uses TRBV28 and TRBJ2-7; 9 nucleotides align to TRBD1. V lost 8 bases, J lost 6 bases, and 14 bases stayed unmatched. Per the germline V gene, CDR1 is MDHEN and CDR2 is SYDVKM. This CDR3 comprises 15 residues. CDR3 loop: CASSTRGTGLSEQYF. Written as DNA, the CDR3 is TGTGCCAGCTCTACCCGGGGGACAGGGTTGAGCGAGCAGTACTTC.

The J gene is TRBJ2-7, the V gene TRBV28, with D tentatively TRBD2 (8 bases). The V and J ends lost 10 bases and 4 bases respectively, with 26 bases between them. The CDR3 contains 16 residues. Germline V lookup: CDR1 MDHEN, CDR2 SYDVKM. The CDR3 loop reads CATSPAGGQQSYEQYF. The CDR3 nucleotides read TGTGCCACCTCACCTGCGGGGGGACAGCAAAGTTACGAGCAGTACTTC. The variable domain in full, completed from reference TRBV28 and TRBJ2-7, reads DVKVTQSSRYLVKRTGEKVFLECVQDMDHENMFWYRQDPGLGLRLIYFSYDVKMKEKGDIPEGYSVSREKKERFSLILESASTNQTSMYLCATSPAGGQQSYEQYFGPGTRLTVT.

This clonotype has at least ten counts. V and J are TRBV5-1 and TRBJ2-1; TRBD2 aligns across 7 bases. Germline assignment: CDR1 SGHRS and CDR2 YFSETQ. The CDR3 has 16 residues. Trimming cost V 0 bases and J 3 bases; bases outside gene matches: 6. The CDR3 coding sequence is TGCGCCAGCAGCTTGGAGGCGGGAGCTGTCTACAATGAGCAGTTCTTC. It is translated as CASSLEAGAVYNEQFF.

This chain joins TRBV20-1 and TRBJ2-1; a weak D match, TRBD2 (7 bases). Per germline, CDR1 DFQATT and CDR2 SNEGSKA (reference sequence). V was trimmed by 1 base and J by 8 bases, leaving 24 bases between them. This CDR3 contains 17 residues. This chain's CDR3 is CSARAVASGGPLYEQFF. The CDR3 DNA reads TGCAGTGCTAGAGCGGTGGCTTCCGGGGGGCCACTCTATGAGCAGTTCTTC.

This clonotype was recorded once. The rearrangement links TRBV9 to TRBJ2-7; 8 nucleotides align to TRBD2. Germline CDR1 and CDR2: SGDLS and YYNGEE. J gave up 3 bases and V 0 bases, and 11 bases lay outside the gene matches. This CDR3 has 17 amino acids. The CDR3 region has the DNA TGTGCCAGCAGCGTAGGGTTAGCGGGGTCCCAACTCTACGAGCAGTACTTC. Residues: CASSVGLAGSQLYEQYF.

The chain has TRBV5-1 and TRBJ1-2; possible D gene TRBD1, 5 bases. V lost 3 bases to trimming and J lost 7 bases, with 19 bases between them. Germline V CDR1 and CDR2: SGHRS, YFSETQ. The CDR3 spans 15 residues. CDR3 bases: TGCGCCAGCAGCTCCGTGACCCAGGGAGTAGGTGGCTACACCTTC. Translation: CASSSVTQGVGGYTF.

This clonotype ranks as medium-sized. V gene TRBV27 combines with J gene TRBJ2-1, with D unresolved. CDR3 length equals 13 residues. Trimming took off 6 bases at V and 10 bases at J, with 16 bases between the two ends. Germline lookup yields CDR1 MNHEY and CDR2 SMNVEV (reference sequence). The CDR3 sequence: CASSHATGPEQFF. CDR3 in DNA: TGTGCCAGCAGCCATGCGACTGGCCCGGAGCAGTTCTTC.